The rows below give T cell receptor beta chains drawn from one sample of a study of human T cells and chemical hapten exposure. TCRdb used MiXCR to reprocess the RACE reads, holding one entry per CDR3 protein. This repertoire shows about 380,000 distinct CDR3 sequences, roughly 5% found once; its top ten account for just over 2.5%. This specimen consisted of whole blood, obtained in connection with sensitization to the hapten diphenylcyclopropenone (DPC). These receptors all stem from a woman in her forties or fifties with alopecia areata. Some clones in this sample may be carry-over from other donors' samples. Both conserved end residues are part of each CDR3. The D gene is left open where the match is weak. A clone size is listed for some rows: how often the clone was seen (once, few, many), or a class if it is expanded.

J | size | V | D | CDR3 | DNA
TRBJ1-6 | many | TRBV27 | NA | CASSVQGISPLHF | TGTGCCAGCAGTGTGCAGGGGATTTCACCCCTCCACTTT
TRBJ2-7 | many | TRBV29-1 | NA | CSVDRGAGEQYF | TGCAGCGTTGATCGGGGCGCGGGGGAGCAGTACTTC
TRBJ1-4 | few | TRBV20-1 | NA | CSAREDSQGEKLFF | TGCAGTGCTAGAGAGGACTCTCAAGGGGAAAAACTGTTTTTT
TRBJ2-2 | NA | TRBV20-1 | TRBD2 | CSARGPGTSYTGELFF | TGCAGTGCTAGAGGTCCCGGGACTAGCTACACCGGGGAGCTGTTTTTT
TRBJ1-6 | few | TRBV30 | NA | CAWNQGSNSPLHF | TGTGCCTGGAACCAGGGGAGTAATTCACCCCTCCACTTT
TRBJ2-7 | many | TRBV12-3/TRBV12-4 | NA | CASSLGRREQYF | TGTGCCAGCAGTTTGGGCAGGAGGGAGCAGTACTTC
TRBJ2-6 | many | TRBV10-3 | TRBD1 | CAISPGTAGANVLTF | TGTGCCATCAGTCCAGGGACAGCTGGGGCCAACGTCCTGACTTTC
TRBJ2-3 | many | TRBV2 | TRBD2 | CASSQGTSGGLRTQYF | TGTGCCAGCAGTCAAGGGACTAGCGGGGGACTGCGTACGCAGTATTTT
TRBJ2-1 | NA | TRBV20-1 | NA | CSANRDYPYNEQFF | TGCAGTGCTAACAGGGACTATCCTTACAATGAGCAGTTCTTC
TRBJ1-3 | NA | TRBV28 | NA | CASSLLVNSGNTIYF | TGTGCCAGCAGTTTATTGGTCAACTCTGGAAACACCATATATTTT
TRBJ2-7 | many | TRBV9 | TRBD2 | CASSVFAGGLNTYEQYF | TGTGCCAGCAGCGTATTCGCGGGGGGACTCAATACCTACGAGCAGTACTTC
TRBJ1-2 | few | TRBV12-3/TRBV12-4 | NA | CASSNPNYGYTF | TGTGCCAGCAGTAACCCAAACTATGGCTACACCTTC
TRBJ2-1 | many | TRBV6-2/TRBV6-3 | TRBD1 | CASSPRGGRLFF | TGTGCCAGCAGCCCCCGAGGGGGCCGGTTGTTCTTC
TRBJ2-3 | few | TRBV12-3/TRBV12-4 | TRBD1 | CASSRQGARTDTQYF | TGTGCCAGCAGTCGCCAGGGGGCGCGGACAGATACGCAGTATTTT
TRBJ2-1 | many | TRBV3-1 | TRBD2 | CASRGLVNNEQFF | TGTGCCAGCAGGGGACTAGTGAACAATGAGCAGTTCTTC
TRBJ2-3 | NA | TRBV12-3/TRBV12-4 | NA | CASSLVGAITDTQYF | TGTGCCAGCAGTTTAGTGGGGGCCATCACAGATACGCAGTATTTT
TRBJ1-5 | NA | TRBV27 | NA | CASSLSGTHQPQHF | TGTGCCAGCAGTTTATCCGGGACCCATCAGCCCCAGCATTTT
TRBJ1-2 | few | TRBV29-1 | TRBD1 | CSALDRGLVNGYTF | TGCAGCGCTCTGGACAGGGGGCTTGTTAATGGCTACACCTTC
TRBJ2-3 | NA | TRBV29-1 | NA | CSVVREADTQYF | TGCAGCGTTGTCAGGGAGGCGGATACGCAGTATTTT
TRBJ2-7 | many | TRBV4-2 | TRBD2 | CASSHGLAEPYEQYF | TGTGCCAGCAGCCACGGACTAGCGGAACCATACGAGCAGTACTTC
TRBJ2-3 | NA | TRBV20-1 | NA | CSASGALLSASTDTQYF | TGCAGTGCTAGTGGAGCCTTACTTAGCGCAAGCACAGATACGCAGTATTTT
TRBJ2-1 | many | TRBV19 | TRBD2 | CASSIVAGGHNEQFF | TGTGCCAGTAGTATAGTTGCGGGGGGCCACAATGAGCAGTTCTTC
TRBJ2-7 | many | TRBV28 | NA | CASSFFAYEQYF | TGTGCCAGCAGTTTCTTCGCCTACGAGCAGTACTTC
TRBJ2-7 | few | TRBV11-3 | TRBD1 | CASSLDEGPRQGWNEQYF | TGTGCCAGCAGCTTAGATGAAGGTCCGCGACAGGGGTGGAACGAGCAGTACTTC
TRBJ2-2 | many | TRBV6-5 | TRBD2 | CASSYGLAGYTGELFF | TGTGCCAGCAGTTACGGACTAGCGGGATACACCGGGGAGCTGTTTTTT
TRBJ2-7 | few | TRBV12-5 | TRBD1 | CASGPEGGRGSYEQYF | TGTGCTAGTGGTCCCGAAGGGGGCAGGGGCTCCTACGAGCAGTACTTC
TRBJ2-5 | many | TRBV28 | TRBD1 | CASSFGQGPETQYF | TGTGCCAGCAGTTTCGGACAGGGGCCGGAGACCCAGTACTTC
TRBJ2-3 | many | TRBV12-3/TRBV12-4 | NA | CASRPGWGSTDTQYF | TGTGCCAGCAGACCGGGTTGGGGGTCCACAGATACGCAGTATTTT
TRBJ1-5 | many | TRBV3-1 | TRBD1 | CASSRGDRAGQPQHF | TGTGCCAGCAGCCGTGGGGACAGGGCGGGTCAGCCCCAGCATTTT
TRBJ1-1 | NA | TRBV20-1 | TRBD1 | CSAPDRQGSNTEAFF | TGCAGTGCCCCAGACCGACAGGGATCGAACACTGAAGCTTTCTTT
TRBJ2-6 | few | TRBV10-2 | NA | CASRASGGSAGANVLTF | TGCGCCAGCAGAGCGTCGGGGGGCTCTGCTGGGGCCAACGTCCTGACTTTC
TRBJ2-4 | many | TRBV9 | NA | CASSVGAVDIQYF | TGTGCCAGCAGCGTAGGGGCGGTTGACATTCAGTACTTC
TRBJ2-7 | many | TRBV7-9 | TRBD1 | CASISSGTGVIHEQYF | TGTGCCAGCATCTCTTCCGGGACAGGGGTCATCCACGAGCAGTACTTC
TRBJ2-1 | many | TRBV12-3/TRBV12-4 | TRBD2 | CASSFGAGGINEQFF | TGTGCCAGCAGTTTCGGAGCGGGGGGGATCAATGAGCAGTTCTTC
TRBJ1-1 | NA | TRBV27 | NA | CASRVSVAAEAFF | TGTGCCAGCAGGGTCTCGGTAGCGGCTGAAGCTTTCTTT
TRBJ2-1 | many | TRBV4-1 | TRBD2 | CASSQEELAGGNEQFF | TGCGCCAGCAGCCAAGAGGAATTAGCGGGGGGGAATGAGCAGTTCTTC
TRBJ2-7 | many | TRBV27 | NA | CARYTDGYF | TGTGCCAGGTATACGGACGGGTACTTC
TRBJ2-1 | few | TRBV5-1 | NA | CASSSWGESYNEQFF | TGCGCCAGCAGCTCGTGGGGGGAGTCCTACAATGAGCAGTTCTTC
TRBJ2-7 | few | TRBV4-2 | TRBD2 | CASSQELAGGTTYEQYF | TGTGCCAGCAGCCAAGAACTAGCGGGGGGAACTACCTACGAGCAGTACTTC
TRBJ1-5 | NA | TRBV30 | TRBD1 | CAWSPGQGIQPQHF | TGTGCCTGGAGTCCTGGACAGGGGATTCAGCCCCAGCATTTT
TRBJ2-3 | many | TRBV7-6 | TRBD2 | CASSSSAGGPGLRTDTQYF | TGTGCCAGCAGCTCTTCCGCGGGAGGGCCTGGACTACGCACAGATACGCAGTATTTT